This paragraph reports one T cell receptor beta chain. Its antigen is currently unknown. This record comes from a study of shared clonotypes between healthy human individuals. Regarding the study as a whole: Non-shared clonotypes had lower generation probabilities than clonotypes shared by all four sorted-subset donors. Rarefaction gave evidence that sorted-subset sequencing remained incomplete despite large depth. Naive CD4 clonotypes were shared across a handful of donors at roughly 5.3%.

CDR1 and CDR2 from the germline V gene are SGHDN and FVKESK. The CDR3 contains 16 residues. Trimming pared 4 bases from V and 4 bases from J, leaving 18 bases between. Per the original data handling: Quality scores were absent from the junction-only immunoSEQ sequences, so filtering differed. The assay was immunoSEQ multiplex PCR, and TCRdb's table has in-frame clones only and misses some. That table supplies the V and J calls and clone size; D and trimming were determined from the DNA. The table includes about 1 million clones, approximately 72% detected once. This receptor was obtained from a man between 18 and 29 years old in good health. Sequenced input: memory CD4+ T cells sorted from blood. The subset: CD45RA-negative fraction. The chain uses TRBV14 and TRBJ2-3, with a weak D call TRBD1 (7 bases). CDR3 protein: CASSPLAGGVADTQYF. In nucleotides, the CDR3 is TGTGCCAGCAGCCCACTAGCAGGGGGAGTCGCAGATACGCAGTATTTT.